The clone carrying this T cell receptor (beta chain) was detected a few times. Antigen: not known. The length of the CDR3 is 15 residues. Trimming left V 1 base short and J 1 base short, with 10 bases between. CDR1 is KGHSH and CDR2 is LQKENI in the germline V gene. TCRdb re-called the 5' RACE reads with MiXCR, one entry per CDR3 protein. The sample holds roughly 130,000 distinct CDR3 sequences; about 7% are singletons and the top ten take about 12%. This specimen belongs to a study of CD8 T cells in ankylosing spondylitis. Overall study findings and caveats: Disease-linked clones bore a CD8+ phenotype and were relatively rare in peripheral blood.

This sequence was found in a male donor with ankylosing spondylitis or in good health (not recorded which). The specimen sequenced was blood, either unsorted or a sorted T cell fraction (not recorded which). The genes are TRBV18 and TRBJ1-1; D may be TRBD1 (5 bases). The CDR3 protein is CASSPLGQPNTEAFF. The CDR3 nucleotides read TGTGCCAGCTCACCACTGGGGCAACCGAACACTGAAGCTTTCTTT. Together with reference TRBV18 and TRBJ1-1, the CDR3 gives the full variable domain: NAGVMQNPRHLVRRRGQEARLRCSPMKGHSHVYWYRQLPEEGLKFMVYLQKENIIDESGMPKERFSAEFPKEGPSILRIQQVVRGDSAAYFCASSPLGQPNTEAFFGQGTRLTVV.